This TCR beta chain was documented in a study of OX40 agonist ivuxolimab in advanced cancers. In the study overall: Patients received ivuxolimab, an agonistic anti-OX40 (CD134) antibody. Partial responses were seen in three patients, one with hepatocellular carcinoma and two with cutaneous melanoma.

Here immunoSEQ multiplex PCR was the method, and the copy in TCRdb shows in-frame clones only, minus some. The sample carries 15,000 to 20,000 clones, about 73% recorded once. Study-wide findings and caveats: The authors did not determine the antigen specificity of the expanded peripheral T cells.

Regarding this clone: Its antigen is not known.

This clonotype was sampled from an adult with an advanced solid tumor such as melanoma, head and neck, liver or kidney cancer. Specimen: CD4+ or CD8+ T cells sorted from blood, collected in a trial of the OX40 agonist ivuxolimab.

CDR3 residues: CASSLDTEAFF. The CDR3 nucleotides are TGTGCCAGCAGTTTAGACACTGAAGCTTTCTTT. This rearrangement joins TRBV28 to TRBJ1-1; no definite D call. Trimming pared 2 bases from V and 3 bases from J, leaving 1 base between. Germline V gives CDR1 MDHEN, CDR2 SYDVKM. The CDR3 spans 11 residues.